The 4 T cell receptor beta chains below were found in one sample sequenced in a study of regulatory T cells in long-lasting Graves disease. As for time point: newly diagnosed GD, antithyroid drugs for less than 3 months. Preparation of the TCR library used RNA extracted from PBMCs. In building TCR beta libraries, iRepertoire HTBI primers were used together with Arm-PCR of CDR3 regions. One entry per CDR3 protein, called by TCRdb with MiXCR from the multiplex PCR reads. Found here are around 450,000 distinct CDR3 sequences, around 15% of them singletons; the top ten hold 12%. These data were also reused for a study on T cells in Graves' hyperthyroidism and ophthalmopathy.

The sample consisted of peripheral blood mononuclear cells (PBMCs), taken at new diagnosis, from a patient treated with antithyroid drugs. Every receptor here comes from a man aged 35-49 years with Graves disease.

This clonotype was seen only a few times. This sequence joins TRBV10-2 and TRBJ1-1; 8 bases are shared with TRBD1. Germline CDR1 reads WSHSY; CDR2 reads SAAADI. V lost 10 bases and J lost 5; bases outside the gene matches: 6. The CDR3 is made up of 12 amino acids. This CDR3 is CATGQGGTEAFF. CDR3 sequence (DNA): TGCGCCACCGGACAGGGCGGAACTGAAGCTTTCTTT.

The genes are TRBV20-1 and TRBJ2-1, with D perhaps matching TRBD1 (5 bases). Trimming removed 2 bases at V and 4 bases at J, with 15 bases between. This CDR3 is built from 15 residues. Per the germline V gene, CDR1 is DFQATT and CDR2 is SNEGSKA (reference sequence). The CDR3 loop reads CSARSPSRAYNEQFF. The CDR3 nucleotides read TGCAGTGCTAGATCCCCATCCAGGGCGTACAATGAGCAGTTCTTC.

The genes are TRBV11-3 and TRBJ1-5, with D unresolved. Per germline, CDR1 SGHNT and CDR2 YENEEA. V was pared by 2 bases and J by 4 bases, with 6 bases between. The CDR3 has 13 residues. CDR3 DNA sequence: TGTGCCAGCAGCTTATTACCGAATCAGCCCCAGCATTTT. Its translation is CASSLLPNQPQHF.

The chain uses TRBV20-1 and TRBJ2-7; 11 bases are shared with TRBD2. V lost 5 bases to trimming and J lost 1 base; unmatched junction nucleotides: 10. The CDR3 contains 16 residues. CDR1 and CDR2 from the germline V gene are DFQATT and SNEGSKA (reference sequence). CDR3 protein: CSAHSLAGGGSYEQYF. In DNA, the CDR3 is TGCAGTGCTCACTCGCTAGCGGGAGGAGGTTCCTACGAGCAGTACTTC.